The following is a TCR beta chain sequence with its context. As yet, its antigen is unknown. This sample is drawn from a study of CD8 T cells in Susac syndrome. Germline V lookup: CDR1 DFQATT, CDR2 SNEGSKA (reference sequence). Trimming pared 6 bases from V and 6 bases from J, leaving 11 bases between. The CDR3 sequence is 11 residues long. Random hexamers primed reverse transcription of about 0.45 to 1 ug RNA. TCRdb re-called the immunoSEQ multiplex PCR reads through MiXCR, storing one row per CDR3 protein. The sample has tens of thousands of distinct CDR3 sequences; 85% to 95% are singletons. Overall study results and limits: The Susac syndrome CD4+ T cell repertoires displayed no clonal expansion.

The chain carries TRBV20-1 and TRBJ1-1; a possible D gene is TRBD1 (5 bases). Sequencing was carried out using CD4+ T cells from PBMCs. The TCR originated in a human donor with Susac syndrome. The CDR3 is CSARDVSEAFF. The CDR3 nucleotides read TGCAGTGCCCGGGACGTTTCTGAAGCTTTCTTT.